This TCR beta chain was documented in a study of blood T cell repertoires in COVID-19. There are 14 residues in the CDR3. V gave up 4 bases and J gave up 5 bases, with 12 bases separating them. The V gene's germline CDR1 is MNHNY and CDR2 SVGAGI (reference sequence). Sequencing was performed with immunoSEQ multiplex PCR; in TCRdb, only in-frame clones are kept and a portion is missing. The sample lists around 260,000 clones, around 87% occurring once. Material for sequencing was peripheral blood. The sequence derives from a woman aged 45 to 65 with acute or convalescent COVID-19. J is TRBJ2-1 and V is TRBV6-6, with D possibly matching TRBD1 (5 bases). CDR3 residues: CASSFLDRHNEQFF. The CDR3 region has the DNA TGTGCCAGCAGTTTCCTAGACAGACACAATGAGCAGTTCTTC.